The 17 T cell receptor beta chains in this list originate from one sample, sequenced in a study of cytomegalovirus exposure and HLA in healthy donors. PCR employed 60 Vbeta and 13 Jbeta primers. Profiled with immunoSEQ multiplex PCR; TCRdb holds only in-frame clones, not every one. The data show 150,000 to 200,000 clones, 75% to 90% seen once. Material for sequencing was PBMCs. Source of these receptors: a boy between 2 and 10 years old in good health and CMV-seronegative.

The rearrangement links TRBV5-1 to TRBJ1-5; 10 bases are a match to TRBD1. CDR3 length: 15 amino acids. V shed 0 bases and J 7 bases; nucleotides not matched to a gene: 4. Germline V gene data show CDR1 as SGHRS and CDR2 as YFSETQ. CDR3: CASSLGTGGGQPQHF. The CDR3 DNA follows: TGCGCCAGCAGCTTGGGGACAGGGGGTGGCCAGCCCCAGCATTTT.

This clone was counted a single time. This chain joins TRBV5-1 and TRBJ2-3, with 10 bases aligning to TRBD2. Germline CDR1 and CDR2: SGHRS and YFSETQ. V shed 2 bases and J 4 bases; nucleotides not matched to a gene: 16. This CDR3 spans 19 amino acids. Here the CDR3 reads CASSFGISGLAGVADTQYF. CDR3 DNA sequence: TGCGCCAGCAGCTTTGGGATAAGCGGGCTAGCGGGAGTTGCAGATACGCAGTATTTT.

The V gene is TRBV27, the J gene TRBJ2-5; D may be TRBD2 (6 bases). This CDR3 spans 14 amino acids. The V end lost 3 bases, the J end lost 4 bases, and 12 bases lay between the germline ends. Germline V CDR1 and CDR2: MNHEY, SMNVEV (reference sequence). CDR3 sequence reads: CASSFRGMGETQYF. CDR3 coding DNA: TGTGCCAGCAGTTTTCGCGGGATGGGAGAGACCCAGTACTTC.

V gene TRBV12-5 combines with J gene TRBJ2-1; 13 bases align to TRBD2. Germline values: CDR1 LGHNT, CDR2 FRNRAP. The junction had 4 bases not matched to a gene; V was cut back by 5 bases and J by 6 bases. This CDR3 has 15 residues. CDR3 DNA: TGTGCTAGTGGTCTCGGGACTAGCGGGATCAATGAGCAGTTCTTC. This encodes CASGLGTSGINEQFF.

The chain combines TRBV2 with TRBJ2-7, with 9 bases lining up with TRBD1. V shed 5 bases, J shed 6 bases, and the junction held 8 bases outside the gene matches. This CDR3 contains 14 residues. The germline V gene encodes CDR1 SNHLY and CDR2 FYNNEI. CDR3 amino acids: CASSPRDRAIEQYV. The CDR3 nucleotides read TGTGCCAGCAGTCCCCGGGACAGGGCGATCGAGCAGTACGTC.

This rearrangement joins TRBV7-9 to TRBJ1-5; D ambiguous. V was trimmed by 1 base and J by 5 bases, leaving 15 bases between them. This CDR3 spans 16 amino acids. Germline V gene sequence: CDR1 SEHNR, CDR2 FQNEAQ (reference sequence). This chain's CDR3 is CASSLGEGIPHQPQHF. In DNA, the CDR3 is TGTGCCAGCAGCTTAGGAGAGGGAATTCCTCATCAGCCCCAGCATTTT.

This chain joins TRBV27 and TRBJ2-3; 9 positions match TRBD1. The length of the CDR3 is 14 residues. Unmatched junction bases numbered 4, after V lost 3 bases and J lost 6 bases. CDR1 and CDR2 from the germline V gene are MNHEY and SMNVEV (reference sequence). The CDR3 sequence is CASSFLGQGDTQYF. The CDR3 DNA is TGTGCCAGCAGTTTTCTCGGACAGGGGGATACGCAGTATTTT.

This sequence joins TRBV7-8 and TRBJ1-2, with D perhaps TRBD1 (5 bases). This CDR3 is 14 amino acids long. The germline V gene encodes CDR1 SGHVS and CDR2 FQNEAQ. V gave up 10 bases and J gave up 0 bases, with 15 bases separating them. The CDR3 nucleotides read TGTGCCACCAAGGGGTCCAGCTCTAACTATGGCTACACCTTC. Translation gives CATKGSSSNYGYTF.

Of note for this clone: This sample also contains other DNA sequences that code for the same CDR3. This sequence joins TRBV11-2 and TRBJ1-5, with 7 nucleotides matching TRBD1. The CDR3 consists of 15 residues. In germline, CDR1 is SGHAT, CDR2 FQNNGV. V shed 1 base, J shed 0 bases, and the junction held 0 bases outside the gene matches. CDR3 bases: TGTGCCAGCAGCTTAGGGGACAGTAGCAATCAGCCCCAGCATTTT. Amino acids: CASSLGDSSNQPQHF. The full variable domain, with the rest looked up from reference TRBV11-2 and TRBJ1-5, is EAGVAQSPRYKIIEKRQSVAFWCNPISGHATLYWYQQILGQGPKLLIQFQNNGVVDDSQLPKDRFSAERLKGVDSTLKIQPAKLEDSAVYLCASSLGDSSNQPQHFGDGTRLSIL.

V and J are TRBV4-3 and TRBJ2-5; 10 bases are a match to TRBD1. The trim removed 5 bases at V and 7 bases at J, leaving 4 bases unmatched. In germline, CDR1 is LGHNA, CDR2 YSLEER. The CDR3 is 13 residues long. In DNA form, the CDR3 reads TGCGCCAGCAGCGGGGGACAGGGGCCGACCCAGTACTTC. The encoded protein is CASSGGQGPTQYF.

The J gene is TRBJ2-5, the V gene TRBV5-1; TRBD1 matches at 9 bases. This CDR3 region has 16 residues. CDR1 is SGHRS, CDR2 YFSETQ, per germline. With V trimmed by 1 base and J by 4 bases, 8 bases remained unmatched. CDR3 coding DNA: TGCGCCAGCAGCTTGTGGGGACAGGGTGATGCAGAGACCCAGTACTTC. This sequence encodes CASSLWGQGDAETQYF.

V gene TRBV27 combines with J gene TRBJ2-1; D unclear. Germline CDR1 and CDR2: MNHEY and SMNVEV (reference sequence). V shed 2 bases and J shed 9 bases, with 5 bases lying between them. The CDR3 sequence is 11 residues long. The CDR3 spells CASSLGFEQFF. Written as DNA, the CDR3 is TGTGCCAGCAGTTTAGGCTTTGAGCAGTTCTTC.

V and J are TRBV7-9 and TRBJ2-3; 8 nucleotides align to TRBD1. The germline V gene encodes CDR1 SEHNR and CDR2 FQNEAQ (reference sequence). V lost 4 bases to trimming and J lost 6 bases; unmatched junction nucleotides: 9. This CDR3 region has 15 residues. CDR3 DNA sequence: TGTGCCAGCAGCTACCGGACAGGGCTGCTGGATACGCAGTATTTT. This encodes CASSYRTGLLDTQYF.

The chain links TRBV6-5 to TRBJ2-7, with no clear D. The CDR3 has 15 amino acids. The ends were cut back, 2 bases at V and 3 bases at J, with 14 bases in the middle. Germline CDR1 MNHEY, CDR2 SVGAGI. This chain's CDR3 is CASSYDASRGYEQYF. The CDR3 DNA reads as TGTGCCAGCAGTTACGATGCCTCAAGAGGCTACGAGCAGTACTTC.

The chain has TRBV6-1 and TRBJ2-2, with TRBD1 matching 7 bases. Per germline, CDR1 MNHNS and CDR2 SASEGT. The CDR3 covers 14 residues. Trimming cost V 5 bases and J 8 bases; bases outside gene matches: 8. The CDR3 here is CASSRGQLRGELFF. The CDR3 DNA follows: TGTGCCAGCAGTAGGGGGCAGTTAAGAGGGGAGCTGTTTTTT.

This clone appeared once. V is TRBV19 and J is TRBJ2-3; TRBD2 matches 8 bases. This CDR3 spans 14 amino acids. J was trimmed by 1 base and V by 9 bases; bases with no gene match: 6. Per the germline V gene, CDR1 is LNHDA and CDR2 is SQIVND (reference sequence). CDR3 sequence: CASQPGGGTDTQYF. The DNA for the CDR3 is TGTGCCAGCCAACCCGGGGGGGGCACAGATACGCAGTATTTT.

The CDR3 DNA reads TGCAGCGTTTACGGCGGCTATGGCTACACCTTC. Translation: CSVYGGYGYTF. The V and J genes are TRBV29-1 and TRBJ1-2; D gene unclear. The ends were cut back, 5 bases at V and 4 bases at J, with 8 bases in the middle. Germline V gene sequence: CDR1 SQVTM, CDR2 ANQGSEA. The CDR3 extends over 11 amino acids.